This T cell receptor beta chain derives from a study of naive and memory T cell subsets. Notes on the study in general: In naive cells, over 85% of TCR sequences were seen only once. A clonotype means one alpha or beta sequence, not an alpha/beta pair.

The beta constant-region primer was an equimolar mix of two oligonucleotides covering TRBC1 and TRBC2. Four rounds of PCR amplified the ligated cDNA using nested alpha and beta constant-region primers plus SP2. TCRdb re-analysed the UMI-ligation and nested PCR reads in MiXCR, keeping a single row per CDR3 protein. Counted here are approximately 80,000 distinct CDR3 sequences, roughly 9.2% occurring once; the ten biggest clones make up over 1%. This CDR3 has 14 amino acids. J lost 7 bases, V lost 5 bases, and 5 bases had no gene match. This clonotype was observed many times. Its target is not known. CMV status came from CD4+ IFNgamma after overnight CMV lysate stimulation.

The chain couples TRBV12-3 or TRBV12-4 to TRBJ1-6; 7 bases map to TRBD1. The source material was naive CD8+ T cells from blood. This sequence was found in a human donor in good health. Written as DNA, the CDR3 is TGTGCCAGCAGTGGGGACAGTTTAAATTCACCCCTCCACTTT. This gives the protein CASSGDSLNSPLHF.